Presented here are 3 T cell receptor beta chains from one specimen sequenced in a study of Graves' ophthalmopathy and Graves' hyperthyroidism. Amplification targeted the TCR beta CDR3 regions, with RNA transcripts as the source material. Following a first-round RT-PCR that used HTBI primers, a second-round multiplex PCR was carried out. MiXCR, run by TCRdb on the multiplex PCR reads, gives a single entry per CDR3 protein. The table has around 520,000 distinct CDR3 sequences, under 45% seen once; the top ten hold roughly 4%. Sequencing input: peripheral blood or thyroid tissue (not recorded which). Receptors originate from an adult man with Graves' hyperthyroidism.

The gene calls are TRBV4-1 and TRBJ1-1; D call uncertain. Germline CDR1 reads MGHRA; CDR2 reads YSYEKL. The CDR3 length is 16 residues. Trimming shortened V by 3 bases and J by 0 bases, and 14 bases separated the two germline ends. The CDR3 spells CASSHVSPSMNTEAFF. CDR3 nucleotides: TGCGCCAGCAGCCACGTATCCCCGAGCATGAACACTGAAGCTTTCTTT.

This clonotype was counted at least ten times. This chain joins TRBV19 and TRBJ2-7; TRBD1 matches 10 bases. Losses at the gene ends were 6 bases for V and 7 bases for J; bases not matched to a gene: 15. The germline CDR1 and CDR2 sequences are LNHDA and SQIVND (reference sequence). The CDR3 contains 16 residues. The CDR3 DNA is TGTGCCAGTAGGCTGTTTAGGACAGGGGGTCCCGTGGAGCAGTACTTC. It translates to CASRLFRTGGPVEQYF.

Ten or more counts support this clonotype. V and J are TRBV19 and TRBJ2-7; 8 bases match TRBD1. CDR1 and CDR2 from the germline V gene are LNHDA and SQIVND (reference sequence). This CDR3 spans 15 amino acids. V gave up 4 bases and J gave up 1 base; unmatched junction bases: 6. As DNA, the CDR3 is TGTGCCAGTAGTAACCCGGGACAGGATTCCTACGAGCAGTACTTC. Protein sequence: CASSNPGQDSYEQYF. The variable domain in full, completed from reference TRBV19 and TRBJ2-7, reads DGGITQSPKYLFRKEGQNVTLSCEQNLNHDAMYWYRQDPGQGLRLIYYSQIVNDFQKGDIAEGYSVSREKKESFPLTVTSAQKNPTAFYLCASSNPGQDSYEQYFGPGTRLTVT.